Listed here are 22 T cell receptor beta chains from one sample, sequenced in a study of regulatory T cells in long-lasting Graves disease. Indicated time point: newly diagnosed GD, antithyroid drugs for less than 3 months. PBMC-extracted RNA yielded the TCR library. Libraries of TCR beta came from iRepertoire HTBI primers plus Arm-PCR of CDR3 regions. TCRdb redid the calling of the multiplex PCR reads with MiXCR, one entry per CDR3 protein. The data hold 530,000 or so distinct CDR3 sequences, with about 13% observed a single time. This sample was shared with a second study, whose subject was T cells in Graves' hyperthyroidism and ophthalmopathy.

Specimen: peripheral blood mononuclear cells (PBMCs), collected at new diagnosis, from a patient treated with antithyroid drugs. The receptors shown here come from a man aged 25-45 years with Graves disease.

This sequence joins TRBV5-1 and TRBJ2-7, with 9 nucleotides matching TRBD2. The V gene end was trimmed by 4 bases and the J gene end by 2 bases; junction bases not matched to a gene: 4. The CDR3 spans 14 residues. Germline CDR1 reads SGHRS; CDR2 reads YFSETQ. Here the CDR3 reads CASSVTSGAYEQYF. The CDR3 DNA sequence: TGCGCCAGCAGCGTGACTAGCGGAGCCTACGAGCAGTACTTC.

The sample holds many counts of this clonotype. In nucleotides, the CDR3 is TGTGCCAGCAGCTTAGGGGGACGGGCTAACACCGGGGAGCTGTTTTTT. It translates to CASSLGGRANTGELFF. This chain links TRBV11-3 with TRBJ2-2; D might be TRBD1 or TRBD2, each matching 5 bases. CDR3 length: 16 residues. CDR1 and CDR2 from the germline V gene are SGHNT and YENEEA. Trimming took 1 base from V and 2 from J, leaving 11 bases between them.

This clonotype was counted at least ten times. This CDR3 is CASSLYYLGWTDTQYF. The CDR3 coding sequence is TGTGCCAGCAGTTTGTATTATCTGGGCTGGACAGATACGCAGTATTTT. This chain joins TRBV12-3 or TRBV12-4 and TRBJ2-3, with D unresolved. Between the trimmed V and J ends, which lost 3 bases and 3 bases, there was a span of 16 bases. CDR3 length: 16 residues.

This clonotype was detected many times. The J gene is TRBJ2-3, the V gene TRBV12-3 or TRBV12-4; TRBD1 is a possible D gene (6 bases). V was shortened by 5 bases and J by 4 bases, with 19 bases between the two germline ends. The CDR3 has 16 amino acids. CDR3 nucleotides: TGTGCCAGCAGTCCTGACCTTCGGGGACACTCAGATACGCAGTATTTT. It yields the protein CASSPDLRGHSDTQYF.

This clonotype was recorded many times. The V and J genes are TRBV2 and TRBJ2-5; perhaps TRBD2 as D (5 bases). Germline V gene sequence: CDR1 SNHLY, CDR2 FYNNEI. The CDR3 is 13 amino acids. Trimming left V 10 bases short and J 5 bases short, with 17 bases between. The CDR3 protein is CATAEDQRETQYF. The CDR3 nucleotides are TGTGCCACCGCGGAGGACCAGAGGGAGACCCAGTACTTC.

This clonotype has at least ten counts. One junction end does not reproduce the germline sequence, and a read error may be involved. This chain joins TRBV2 and TRBJ2-3; 7 bases are shared with TRBD1. Germline V gene data show CDR1 as SNHLY and CDR2 as FYNNEI. The length of the CDR3 is 12 residues. CDR3 region: CTTGFRTDTQYF. CDR3 sequence (DNA): TGCACGACAGGGTTTCGCACAGATACGCAGTATTTT.

A few counts support this clonotype. The chain recombines TRBV25-1 with TRBJ2-7; D is ambiguous. The ends were cut back, 1 base at V and 0 bases at J, with 13 bases in the middle. The length of the CDR3 is 16 residues. CDR1 is MGHDK and CDR2 is SYGVNS in the germline V gene. The CDR3 is CASSESQVRTSYEQYF. The DNA of the CDR3 is TGTGCCAGCAGTGAATCCCAAGTTCGGACCTCCTACGAGCAGTACTTC.

This clonotype came up once. One base away lies a much larger clone, so this may be a sequencing read error. The gene calls are TRBV11-3 and TRBJ2-1; D might be TRBD2 (5 bases). Germline values: CDR1 SGHNT, CDR2 YENEEA. The V and J ends lost 1 base and 13 bases respectively, with 14 bases between them. The CDR3 has 13 amino acids. CDR3 coding DNA: TGTGCCAGCAGCTTAGGGGGAACTAGTGAACAGTTCTTC. It encodes CASSLGGTSEQFF.

In its sample, this clonotype was seen many times. The rearrangement links TRBV30 to TRBJ1-1; D gene ambiguous. CDR1 is GTSNPN and CDR2 is SVGIG in the germline V gene (reference sequence). The CDR3 has 14 residues. V lost 3 bases, J lost 0 bases, and 11 bases lay in between. Written as DNA, the CDR3 is TGTGCCTGGAGCCAAGGGAATTTGAACACTGAAGCTTTCTTT. This sequence encodes CAWSQGNLNTEAFF. Full variable domain (rest looked up from reference TRBV30 and TRBJ1-1): SQTIHQWPATLVQPVGSPLSLECTVEGTSNPNLYWYRQAAGRGLQLLFYSVGIGQISSEVPQNLSASRPQDRQFILSSKKLLLSDSGFYLCAWSQGNLNTEAFFGQGTRLTVV.

With regard to this clonotype: This may stem from a read error, because a much larger clone lies one nucleotide away. The CDR3 is CSAGRVYEQYF. For the CDR3, the DNA is TGCAGTGCTGGACGGGTCTACGAGCAGTACTTC. V and J are TRBV20-1 and TRBJ2-7, with D unclear. The CDR3 consists of 11 residues. The germline V gene encodes CDR1 DFQATT and CDR2 SNEGSKA (reference sequence). With 5 bases removed from V and 3 bases from J, the gap between germline ends came to 8 bases.

This clonotype was recorded many times. This chain's CDR3 is CATAPKLADMVYEQYF. CDR3 DNA sequence: TGTGCCACCGCGCCCAAACTAGCGGATATGGTCTACGAGCAGTACTTC. This chain links TRBV28 with TRBJ2-7; 8 positions match TRBD2. The CDR3 spans 16 residues. V lost 10 bases and J lost 3; bases outside the gene matches: 17. The germline V gene has CDR1 MDHEN and CDR2 SYDVKM. The variable domain in full, completed from reference TRBV28 and TRBJ2-7, reads DVKVTQSSRYLVKRTGEKVFLECVQDMDHENMFWYRQDPGLGLRLIYFSYDVKMKEKGDIPEGYSVSREKKERFSLILESASTNQTSMYLCATAPKLADMVYEQYFGPGTRLTVT.

Regarding this clonotype: A clone one base away is much larger, so this may be a read error. The CDR3 nucleotides read TGCAGTGCTAGAGGTCTCCGGGCCCCCAGGGGATATTATGAGCAGTACTTC. It translates to CSARGLRAPRGYYEQYF. V and J are TRBV20-1 and TRBJ2-7, with D perhaps TRBD1 (6 bases). Germline CDR1 reads DFQATT; CDR2 reads SNEGSKA (reference sequence). This CDR3 has 17 amino acids. The germline V and J ends were trimmed by 1 base and 7 bases, with 26 bases remaining between them.

Comment on this clonotype: A much larger clone differs by one base, so this may be a read error. The chain combines TRBV7-9 with TRBJ2-7; D tentatively reads TRBD1 or TRBD2 (5 bases each). Germline V lookup: CDR1 SEHNR, CDR2 FQNEAQ (reference sequence). The V gene lost 5 bases and the J gene lost 12 bases, with 17 bases spanning the gap. This CDR3 has 12 residues. The CDR3 protein is CASSRTQGEGYF. The CDR3 nucleotides are TGTGCCAGCAGCCGGACGCAGGGAGAGGGGTACTTC.

This clonotype was seen a few times. The chain employs TRBV5-5 and TRBJ2-5; the D is unclear. The CDR3 has 15 amino acids. The V and J ends lost 6 bases and 3 bases respectively, with 18 bases between them. Germline CDR1 and CDR2: SGHKS and YYEKEE (reference sequence). The CDR3 DNA sequence: TGTGCCAGCACCATTCGGATATCTTACAAAGAGACCCAGTACTTC. Its protein is CASTIRISYKETQYF. The whole variable domain, remainder taken from reference TRBV5-5 and TRBJ2-5, is DAGVTQSPTHLIKTRGQQVTLRCSPISGHKSVSWYQQVLGQGPQFIFQYYEKEERGRGNFPDRFSARQFPNYSSELNVNALLLGDSALYLCASTIRISYKETQYFGPGTRLLVL.

The chain recombines TRBV19 with TRBJ2-3; the D gene could be TRBD1 or TRBD2 (8 bases each). Germline V gene lookup returns CDR1 LNHDA and CDR2 SQIVND (reference sequence). The CDR3 is made up of 18 amino acids. V gave up 8 bases and J gave up 2 bases, with 26 bases separating them. CDR3 protein: CASRATGVLAGLTDTQYF. In DNA form, the CDR3 reads TGTGCCAGTCGGGCGACAGGGGTGTTAGCGGGACTCACAGATACGCAGTATTTT.

Ten or more counts support this clonotype. The chain links TRBV2 to TRBJ2-7; 8 positions agree with TRBD2. Germline assignment: CDR1 SNHLY and CDR2 FYNNEI. V shed 2 bases and J 7 bases; nucleotides not matched to a gene: 10. CDR3 length equals 15 residues. The CDR3 bases are TGTGCCAGCAGTGAATGGCGGGAGGCCTCCTGGGAGCAGTACTTC. Translation gives CASSEWREASWEQYF.

This clonotype was seen a few times. The CDR3 here is CATKGHGRGAEAFF. DNA of the CDR3: TGTGCCACTAAGGGACACGGACGTGGAGCTGAAGCTTTCTTT. The chain links TRBV24-1 to TRBJ1-1, with D maybe TRBD1 (6 bases). CDR3 length: 14 amino acids. V lost 10 bases, J lost 6 bases, and 20 bases lay in between. Germline CDR1 KGHDR, CDR2 SFDVKD.

This clonotype was detected ten times or more. The genes are TRBV5-1 and TRBJ1-1; 8 nucleotides agree with TRBD1. The V gene end was trimmed by 4 bases and the J gene end by 3 bases; junction bases not matched to a gene: 8. Germline V gene lookup returns CDR1 SGHRS and CDR2 YFSETQ. The CDR3 covers 15 residues. The CDR3 DNA sequence: TGCGCCAGCAGCCCAAGACAGGGGTTGGACACTGAAGCTTTCTTT. It translates to CASSPRQGLDTEAFF.

The gene calls are TRBV11-3 and TRBJ2-1, with D perhaps TRBD2 (5 bases). The CDR3 consists of 15 residues. Trimming shortened V by 3 bases and J by 6 bases, and 15 bases separated the two germline ends. CDR1 and CDR2 (germline): SGHNT, YENEEA. The CDR3 nucleotides read TGTGCCAGCAGCTTTCATGGCGGGCCGGGCAATGAGCAGTTCTTC. Residues: CASSFHGGPGNEQFF.

On this clonotype: A much more abundant neighbour one base away suggests this may be a read error. The DNA for the CDR3 is TGTGCCGGCAGACGGGACAGGGGGAATGAGCAGTTCTTC. Amino acid sequence: CAGRRDRGNEQFF. V is TRBV2 and J is TRBJ2-1, with 11 positions matching TRBD1. Germline V lookup: CDR1 SNHLY, CDR2 FYNNEI. The CDR3 totals 13 residues.

This clonotype turned up a few times. The V call is TRBV19, the J call TRBJ1-1; no definite D call. V lost 7 bases to trimming and J lost 2 bases, with 14 bases between them. The germline V gene encodes CDR1 LNHDA and CDR2 SQIVND (reference sequence). This CDR3 has 14 amino acids. CDR3 nucleotides: TGTGCCAGTAATCACGGGCAACTAAACACTGAAGCTTTCTTT. Translated: CASNHGQLNTEAFF.

This clonotype showed up many times. This sequence joins TRBV7-2 and TRBJ2-7, with a tentative D call TRBD2 (6 bases). Trimming took 2 bases from V and 4 from J, leaving 15 bases between them. Germline V gene data show CDR1 as SGHTA and CDR2 as FQGNSA. The length of the CDR3 is 15 residues. For the CDR3, the DNA is TGTGCCAGCAGCTTAAATCGGCGGGGCGGATACGAGCAGTACTTC. Its protein is CASSLNRRGGYEQYF.